This T cell receptor beta chain was found in a study of blood T cell repertoires in COVID-19 (dated by TCRdb to the early 2020s). The study in broad terms: Samples from collaborators originated in the United States, Italy and Spain and spanned both the acute and convalescent phases of COVID-19. Sample metadata almost always included a de-identified subject ID, COVID-19 status, age in years and sex. Samples were obtained from the ongoing ImmuneRACE study (first 160 participants) and from about 1,300 subjects provided by 6 global collaborators. The dataset comprised deeply sampled blood TCRbeta repertoires from subjects exposed to, actively infected with, or recovered from COVID-19. Where HLA class I and class II types were available, the types were taken from metadata supplied by the sample provider, not from assay-based typing. The prospective study material was composed of cDNA or gDNA derived from T cells, B-cell-depleted T cells, or PBMCs. The repertoires were released in a freely available public database intended as a resource for research on the immune response to SARS-CoV-2.

Collaborating institutions collected whole blood in K2EDTA tubes following their own protocols. For TCRbeta analysis, collaborators shipped samples in one of three forms: frozen whole blood, isolated PBMCs, or DNA extracted from either of those sample types. TCRbeta CDR3 regions were amplified from genomic DNA using the immunoSEQ Assay, a bias-controlled multiplex PCR. Per the authors' processing: Nucleated cell counts per sample were estimated from amplification of reference gene primers within the assay. To quantify the absolute abundance of each unique TCRbeta CDR3 rearrangement, sequence reads were collapsed and filtered. Productive Simpson clonality was computed per sample as the square root of Simpson's diversity index over productive rearrangements. The table was pulled from immuneACCESS by TCRdb, which kept in-frame rearrangements only. Such tables lose some clones; where checked, under half of the loss comes from unresolved V genes, and the rest has no known cause. V and J calls and clone size are given by that table; D and trimming were obtained from the DNA. Counted in this sample were about 98,000 clones; roughly 86% of them appeared once. Of the sample, 2.5% to 3.5% falls within the top ten clones.

From its cysteine to its phenylalanine, the CDR3 spans 16 amino acids. Left in the record is the CDR3 DNA by itself, 48 bases read in frame from the first base. As encoded in the germline V gene, CDR1 is SGHTA while CDR2 is FQGNSA. From V the trimming removes 3 bases and from J it removes 4 bases, while the gene matches leave 3 bases of the junction unaccounted for. On this clone: Its recognized antigen is unknown. Base qualities were left out, and no much larger clone turns up one base away.

Summary of the overall study and its limitations: How much clinical and demographic metadata was included differed by source and by participant, and the metadata was provided uncurated.

The origin of this receptor is a man aged 45 to 65 with active or convalescent COVID-19. Recombination joined TRBV7-2 with TRBJ2-2; 12 middle bases align to TRBD2. The sequenced sample consisted of peripheral blood. The CDR3 corresponds to CASSFSSGGGTGELFF. The DNA sequence reads TGTGCCAGCAGCTTTTCTAGCGGGGGGGGCACCGGGGAGCTGTTTTTT.